Sequencing of this T cell receptor (beta chain) was carried out in a study of identical twins (dated by TCRdb to the mid-2010s). Regarding the study in general: To test whether fetal clonotypes persist, the study used deep sequencing on TCR alpha and beta repertoires from monozygotic twins, unrelated adults of various ages, and cord blood. Replicate twin experiments were performed at different times using different library preparation protocols to rule out contamination.

Paper-wide results and their limitations: Because the same donors could not be followed over many years, conclusions were based on cross-sectional statistical analysis. Excess twin sharing in beta out-of-frame sequences was weaker because fewer shared sequences lowered the signal-to-noise ratio. Zero-insertion analyses could be partly confounded by invariant T cells such as MAIT and iNKT, although diverse VJ usage argued against such confounding for most clonotypes. Compared with coincidental sharing between unrelated individuals, out-of-frame TCR alpha sequences shared between twins had an excess of sequences with low generation probability. Recombination models systematically underestimated out-of-frame TCR alpha sharing in monozygotic twins but agreed with sharing between unrelated individuals. Fewer insertions were carried by abundant cord blood beta clonotypes, a similar but weaker trend appeared in young adult naive repertoires, and no such trend appeared in memory repertoires.

This clonotype has more than one count but fewer than ten. The clone's antigen remains unknown. Within one base of it there is no much larger clone, and no base qualities were kept. All donors were healthy Caucasians. Trimming takes 5 bases off V and 2 bases off J; junction bases not matched to a gene: 6. Spanning cysteine to phenylalanine, the CDR3 consists of 15 amino acids. CDR3 DNA is the only sequence kept; it has 45 bases, read in frame from the first base. CDR1 and CDR2, per the germline V gene (reference sequence), are MNHEY and SMNVEV. The receptor library was made with 5' RACE. This sample was sequenced with an Illumina HiSeq 2000. Template switching added a universal primer binding site, and the final cDNA carried a unique molecular identifier that allowed TCR cDNA molecules to be counted accurately. Specific primers in the conserved constant-segment region were used to synthesize first-strand cDNA for the TCR alpha and beta chains. To control for contamination, every cDNA library carried two barcodes: a SMART-Mk sample barcode plus Illumina barcodes. TruSeq adapter sequences along with Illumina sample barcodes were introduced in two successive PCR steps. The Illumina HiSeq platform was used with custom primers to sequence TCR alpha and beta cDNA libraries. In the original analysis: MiGEC was used to process raw reads and extract unique molecular identifiers, and MiXCR was used to find CDR3 positions. Recombination models were inferred per individual with the repgenHMM and IGoR tools using an EM algorithm. The analysis of shared clonotypes was done with the tcR package in R, with sharing normalized by the product of cloneset sizes. Out-of-frame nonproductive sequences were analyzed to study raw recombination free of thymic and clonal selection effects. TCRdb's own reprocessing of the public reads used fastp at Q25 and MiXCR and kept productive beta chains. Each entry merges the rows of one CDR3 protein and shows their most common DNA and genes. It is TCRdb's table, rather than the study itself, that gives the V and J calls and clone size. The sample includes more than 1.5 million distinct CDR3 sequences, with around 33% observed a single time. Around 0.25% of the sample goes to the ten largest clones.

Specimen: cord blood. The V and J segments used are TRBV27 and TRBJ2-7; TRBD2 fits 10 bases in the junction. The TCR originated in a newborn girl in good health. The CDR3 reads CASSHRTSGPYEQYF. The base sequence is TGTGCCAGCAGTCATCGGACTAGCGGTCCCTACGAGCAGTACTTC.